This entry lists 32 T cell receptor beta chains sequenced from one sample in a study of T cells in Graves' hyperthyroidism and ophthalmopathy (dated by TCRdb to 2018 to 2020). Library creation used multiplex PCR. The instrument was an Illumina HiSeq 2000. Amplification of TCR beta CDR3 regions was carried out from RNA transcripts. For the first round of RT-PCR on the TCR CDR3, the HTBI primer set was used together with the Qiagen OneStep RT-PCR kit. In-frame beta chains were kept once TCRdb had trimmed the public reads at Q25 with fastp and called clones with MiXCR. Rows are unified per CDR3 protein, each entry keeping the most common DNA and genes. Counted in this sample were hundreds of thousands of distinct CDR3 sequences; approximately 14% of them appeared once. The ten most abundant clones make up roughly an eighth of the sample. The sample taken for sequencing was blood. The receptor source for this set is a woman aged 45-60 years with Graves' ophthalmopathy.

At least ten counts were recorded for this clonotype. Here the CDR3 DNA reads TGTGCCAGCAGCTTAGGTGAAGCACTCATGGACACTGAAGCTTTCTTT. Protein: CASSLGEALMDTEAFF. This chain uses TRBV7-6 with TRBJ1-1, with unresolved D. This CDR3 is built from 16 residues. From germline, CDR1 is SGHVS and CDR2 FNYEAQ. V gave up 1 base and J gave up 3 bases, with 15 bases separating them.

This clonotype has a count of ten or more. This chain links TRBV28 with TRBJ1-2; D is unclear. V was clipped by 3 bases and J by 2 bases, with 10 bases between them. From germline, CDR1 is MDHEN and CDR2 SYDVKM. The CDR3 covers 14 residues. The CDR3 DNA reads as TGTGCCAGCAGTTTCCCCGGATACAACTATGGCTACACCTTC. Its protein product is CASSFPGYNYGYTF.

This clonotype was seen more than once but under ten times. The chain combines TRBV7-9 with TRBJ2-3, with TRBD2 identical over 14 bases. The CDR3 runs to 17 residues. J was trimmed by 4 bases and V by 5 bases; bases with no gene match: 8. The germline gives CDR1 SEHNR, CDR2 FQNEAQ (reference sequence). This CDR3 is CASSPTRLAGGPDTQYF. The CDR3 coding sequence is TGTGCCAGCAGCCCTACTAGACTAGCGGGAGGGCCAGATACGCAGTATTTT.

The genes are TRBV27 and TRBJ1-6, with D perhaps matching TRBD1 (5 bases). Trimming removed 1 base from V and 7 bases from J, with 14 bases in between. Germline CDR1 and CDR2: MNHEY and SMNVEV (reference sequence). CDR3 length equals 16 residues. This CDR3 is CASSLFGGNLNSPLHF. The CDR3 DNA follows: TGTGCCAGCAGTTTATTCGGGGGTAACCTAAATTCACCCCTCCACTTT.

The table lists this clonotype with a few counts. This rearrangement joins TRBV12-3 or TRBV12-4 to TRBJ2-1, with TRBD2 matching 9 bases. Losses at the gene ends were 6 bases for V and 6 bases for J; bases not matched to a gene: 9. This CDR3 is 15 amino acids long. The CDR3 DNA sequence: TGTGCCAGCAGCGTACCGCGGGAGGGCCGCAATGAGCAGTTCTTC. Its protein is CASSVPREGRNEQFF.

This clonotype came up many times. The genes are TRBV28 and TRBJ2-7, with a weak D call TRBD1 (5 bases). This CDR3 comprises 14 residues. CDR1 and CDR2 from the germline V gene are MDHEN and SYDVKM. The V end was cut by 2 bases, the J end by 4 bases, with 12 bases between. The CDR3 sequence: CASSLGRVVYEQYF. DNA of the CDR3: TGTGCCAGCAGTTTAGGCAGGGTGGTGTACGAGCAGTACTTC. Full variable domain (missing parts from reference TRBV28 and TRBJ2-7): DVKVTQSSRYLVKRTGEKVFLECVQDMDHENMFWYRQDPGLGLRLIYFSYDVKMKEKGDIPEGYSVSREKKERFSLILESASTNQTSMYLCASSLGRVVYEQYFGPGTRLTVT.

This clonotype was seen repeatedly, ten times or more. The gene calls are TRBV20-1 and TRBJ2-1; 10 nucleotides match TRBD1. Germline V gives CDR1 DFQATT, CDR2 SNEGSKA (reference sequence). The J segment lost 4 bases and the V segment lost 3 bases, leaving 9 bases of the junction unmatched. This CDR3 is built from 16 residues. The CDR3 DNA follows: TGCAGTGCTAGTTTGGGGGGACAGGGGAATTACAATGAGCAGTTCTTC. It codes for CSASLGGQGNYNEQFF.

In this sample, this clonotype turned up a few times. A much larger clonotype is one base distant, so this may be a read error. The chain joins TRBV7-2 to TRBJ2-7, with a tentative D call TRBD2 (7 bases). The CDR3 has 15 residues. V lost 1 base to trimming and J lost 6 bases, with 16 bases between them. Germline assignment: CDR1 SGHTA and CDR2 FQGNSA. CDR3 in amino acids: CASSLGGASGIEQYF. DNA of the CDR3: TGTGCCAGCAGCTTAGGGGGGGCTAGCGGTATCGAGCAGTACTTC.

This clonotype was recorded many times. The chain has TRBV7-9 and TRBJ2-3, with TRBD2 matching over 13 bases. V lost 5 bases, J lost 1 base, and 9 bases stayed unmatched. Germline lookup yields CDR1 SEHNR and CDR2 FQNEAQ (reference sequence). The CDR3 consists of 18 residues. As DNA, the CDR3 is TGTGCCAGCAGCCCGAAGGGACTAGCGGGACTGGGCACAGATACGCAGTATTTT. Translation: CASSPKGLAGLGTDTQYF.

This clonotype was detected ten times or more. CDR3 region: CASSPMGPYEQYF. The CDR3 nucleotides read TGTGCCAGCTCCCCGATGGGCCCCTACGAGCAGTACTTC. This sequence joins TRBV18 and TRBJ2-7; D not resolved. V gave up 6 bases and J gave up 2 bases, with 11 bases separating them. CDR1 and CDR2 from the germline V gene are KGHSH and LQKENI. The CDR3 is made up of 13 amino acids.

At least ten counts were recorded for this clonotype. This chain links TRBV27 with TRBJ1-6, with a weak D call TRBD1 (6 bases). Trimming removed 6 bases at V and 7 bases at J, with 13 bases between. The CDR3 covers 14 residues. Germline values: CDR1 MNHEY, CDR2 SMNVEV (reference sequence). The CDR3, as DNA: TGTGCCAGCAGCGGGGGGCTGGGGAATTCACCCCTCCACTTT. This sequence encodes CASSGGLGNSPLHF.

There are many counts of this clonotype. The J gene is TRBJ2-3, the V gene TRBV11-2; weak D call: TRBD2 (6 bases). Trimming took 1 base from V and 2 from J, leaving 13 bases between them. The CDR3 consists of 16 residues. Germline V gene sequence: CDR1 SGHAT, CDR2 FQNNGV. The CDR3 reads CASSLVGGGFTDTQYF. Here the CDR3 DNA reads TGTGCCAGCAGCTTAGTGGGAGGCGGGTTCACAGATACGCAGTATTTT.

This clonotype was detected ten times or more. This chain connects TRBV5-1 to TRBJ2-5, with D perhaps TRBD2 (6 bases). Germline CDR1 SGHRS, CDR2 YFSETQ. V was cut by 1 base and J by 1 base, with 8 bases left in between. This CDR3 region has 14 residues. The CDR3 nucleotides are TGCGCCAGCAGCTTGCCCGGGGGCCAAGAGACCCAGTACTTC. Protein sequence: CASSLPGGQETQYF.

This clonotype occurred many times. The V and J genes are TRBV12-3 or TRBV12-4 and TRBJ1-2; TRBD1 aligns across 7 bases. The CDR3 contains 16 residues. The junction had 12 bases not matched to a gene; V was cut back by 5 bases and J by 3 bases. The CDR3 here is CASSADRAAGDYGYTF. The DNA for the CDR3 is TGTGCCAGCAGTGCAGACAGGGCGGCGGGTGACTATGGCTACACCTTC.

The chain links TRBV19 to TRBJ2-1; TRBD1 matches 9 bases. The length of the CDR3 is 14 residues. Germline trimming cut 5 bases from V and 8 bases from J; bases unmatched to any gene: 7. The germline gives CDR1 LNHDA, CDR2 SQIVND (reference sequence). The CDR3, as DNA: TGTGCCAGTAGTCGACAGGGGGGTTCCGATGAGCAGTTCTTC. This encodes CASSRQGGSDEQFF. The variable domain in full, with the rest retrieved from reference TRBV19 and TRBJ2-1, is DGGITQSPKYLFRKEGQNVTLSCEQNLNHDAMYWYRQDPGQGLRLIYYSQIVNDFQKGDIAEGYSVSREKKESFPLTVTSAQKNPTAFYLCASSRQGGSDEQFFGPGTRLTVL.

V usage is TRBV19 and J usage is TRBJ2-1; D unclear. CDR3 length equals 12 residues. The V end lost 3 bases, the J end lost 6 bases, and 6 bases lay between the germline ends. Germline V CDR1 and CDR2: LNHDA, SQIVND (reference sequence). For the CDR3, the DNA is TGTGCCAGTAGTATCATAGTCAATGAGCAGTTCTTC. This encodes CASSIIVNEQFF.

This clonotype was detected many times. The CDR3 is CASSSPRLRISTDTQYF. CDR3 DNA: TGCGCCAGCAGCTCTCCGCGACTCCGAATATCCACAGATACGCAGTATTTT. The rearrangement links TRBV5-1 to TRBJ2-3, with D uncertain. Trimming removed 3 bases at V and 2 bases at J, with 19 bases between. Germline assignment: CDR1 SGHRS and CDR2 YFSETQ. The CDR3 has 17 residues.

This clonotype occurred a few times. The CDR3, as DNA: TGCAGTGCTAGAGATAGCCAGGGTGGGAGTCTGAACTATGGCTACACCTTC. Encoded protein: CSARDSQGGSLNYGYTF. The V gene is TRBV20-1, the J gene TRBJ1-2; the D gene is possibly TRBD1 (5 bases). CDR1 and CDR2 (germline): DFQATT, SNEGSKA (reference sequence). The V gene lost 0 bases and the J gene lost 2 bases, with 19 bases spanning the gap. The CDR3 totals 17 residues.

There are many counts of this clonotype. V and J are TRBV6-2 or TRBV6-3 and TRBJ2-7; D is unclear. CDR1 is MNHEY and CDR2 is SVGEGT in the germline V gene. Trimming took off 0 bases at V and 2 bases at J, with 5 bases between the two ends. The CDR3 length is 13 residues. The CDR3 sequence: CASSYSMPYEQYF. CDR3 sequence (DNA): TGTGCCAGCAGTTACTCGATGCCCTACGAGCAGTACTTC.

The chain uses TRBV7-9 and TRBJ2-1; TRBD1 matches 7 bases. The germline V gene has CDR1 SEHNR and CDR2 FQNEAQ (reference sequence). J gave up 9 bases and V 1 base, and 3 bases lay outside the gene matches. This CDR3 has 13 residues. The CDR3 loop is CASSLEQGSEQFF. CDR3 DNA sequence: TGTGCCAGCAGCTTAGAACAGGGGAGTGAGCAGTTCTTC.

V gene TRBV12-3 or TRBV12-4 combines with J gene TRBJ2-5; D ambiguous. The CDR3 length is 12 residues. V was clipped by 4 bases and J by 3 bases, with 6 bases between them. The CDR3 DNA is TGTGCCAGCAGTTCAGAGGAAGAGACCCAGTACTTC. Amino acid sequence: CASSSEEETQYF.

The chain carries TRBV19 and TRBJ2-2, with 10 positions matching TRBD2. The V and J ends lost 3 bases and 6 bases, in that order; junction bases with no gene match: 7. The CDR3 sequence is 16 residues long. CDR1 is LNHDA and CDR2 is SQIVND in the germline V gene (reference sequence). The CDR3 DNA follows: TGTGCCAGTAGTATTCGGTCTAGCGGGAGCCCCGGGGAGCTGTTTTTT. Amino acids: CASSIRSSGSPGELFF. The full variable domain, rest sourced from reference TRBV19 and TRBJ2-2, is DGGITQSPKYLFRKEGQNVTLSCEQNLNHDAMYWYRQDPGQGLRLIYYSQIVNDFQKGDIAEGYSVSREKKESFPLTVTSAQKNPTAFYLCASSIRSSGSPGELFFGEGSRLTVL.

The table lists this clonotype with a few counts. V is TRBV19 and J is TRBJ2-1, with TRBD2 matching 9 bases. V shed 6 bases, J shed 4 bases, and the junction held 4 bases outside the gene matches. The CDR3 length is 14 residues. The germline V gene encodes CDR1 LNHDA and CDR2 SQIVND (reference sequence). The CDR3 sequence is CASSRLAEYNEQFF. The CDR3 DNA is TGTGCCAGTAGCCGACTAGCGGAATACAATGAGCAGTTCTTC.

V is TRBV29-1 and J is TRBJ1-1; unclear D gene. V dropped 7 bases and J dropped 4 bases, with 13 bases sitting between them. The CDR3 totals 12 residues. Germline CDR1 is SQVTM and CDR2 is ANQGSEA. The CDR3 spells CSGLGAGTEAFF. CDR3 DNA: TGCAGCGGTCTAGGCGCCGGCACTGAAGCTTTCTTT.

In this sample, this clonotype turned up many times. This chain links TRBV30 with TRBJ1-1, with D perhaps TRBD1 (6 bases). The germline V and J ends were trimmed by 4 bases and 1 base, with 16 bases remaining between them. In germline, CDR1 is GTSNPN, CDR2 SVGIG (reference sequence). The CDR3 runs to 15 residues. CDR3: CAWTPPGQTNTEAFF. The CDR3, as DNA: TGTGCCTGGACCCCCCCGGGACAAACGAACACTGAAGCTTTCTTT.

V is TRBV29-1 and J is TRBJ2-2, with TRBD2 matching over 7 bases. Germline assignment: CDR1 SQVTM and CDR2 ANQGSEA. The CDR3 is 15 amino acids. With 7 bases clipped from V and 5 bases from J, the junction kept 13 bases outside the gene matches. The CDR3 loop is CSATGGSSWTGELFF. The CDR3 region has the DNA TGCAGCGCAACGGGGGGTTCTAGTTGGACCGGGGAGCTGTTTTTT.

This clonotype came up many times. The rearrangement joins TRBV10-1 to TRBJ2-1; D assignment may be TRBD1 or TRBD2 (6 bases each). Germline CDR1 WNHNN, CDR2 SYGVQD (reference sequence). This CDR3 is built from 15 residues. V was pared by 9 bases and J by 0 bases, with 15 bases between. The CDR3 spells CARTEGEASYNEQFF. CDR3 bases: TGCGCCAGAACGGAGGGGGAGGCCTCCTACAATGAGCAGTTCTTC.

V and J are TRBV2 and TRBJ2-6, with TRBD2 matching over 11 bases. Germline V gene data show CDR1 as SNHLY and CDR2 as FYNNEI. V trimming: 11 bases; J trimming: 3 bases; junction bases outside the gene matches: 3. The CDR3 length is 14 residues. This chain's CDR3 is CAGLAGSGANVLTF. Here the CDR3 DNA reads TGTGCCGGACTAGCGGGTAGTGGGGCCAACGTCCTGACTTTC. The full variable domain, in which reference TRBV2 and TRBJ2-6 provide the parts outside the CDR3, is EPEVTQTPSHQVTQMGQEVILRCVPISNHLYFYWYRQILGQKVEFLVSFYNNEISEKSEIFDDQFSVERPDGSNFTLKIRSTKLEDSAMYFCAGLAGSGANVLTFGAGSRLTVL.

The rearrangement joins TRBV4-2 to TRBJ2-1; the D is unclear. V was trimmed by 0 bases and J by 2 bases, leaving 17 bases between them. The germline V gene encodes CDR1 LGHNA and CDR2 YNFKEQ. This CDR3 spans 18 amino acids. The CDR3 DNA reads as TGTGCCAGCAGCCAAGAAGGGTCTACCACTGGCCCCTACAATGAGCAGTTCTTC. Residues: CASSQEGSTTGPYNEQFF.

There are many counts of this clonotype. The rearrangement links TRBV12-3 or TRBV12-4 to TRBJ2-3, with 12 bases matching TRBD1. J lost 4 bases, V lost 6 bases, and 8 bases had no gene match. The CDR3 totals 16 residues. The CDR3 DNA sequence: TGTGCCAGCAGCCTCCGGGACAGGGGGCGTCCAGATACGCAGTATTTT. This gives the protein CASSLRDRGRPDTQYF.

V and J are TRBV7-2 and TRBJ2-1; 16 nucleotides align to TRBD2. The germline CDR1 and CDR2 sequences are SGHTA and FQGNSA. This CDR3 comprises 18 residues. V dropped 0 bases and J dropped 8; count of bases not matched to a gene: 7. Here the CDR3 DNA reads TGTGCCAGCAGCTTAGCTCCGGGACTAGCGGGAGGGCCCGATGAGCAGTTCTTC. Amino acid sequence: CASSLAPGLAGGPDEQFF.

This clonotype was seen a few times. The V call is TRBV4-1, the J call TRBJ2-1; D unresolved. The germline V and J ends were trimmed by 0 bases and 2 bases, with 11 bases remaining between them. The CDR3 loop spans 16 amino acids. Germline V gene data show CDR1 as MGHRA and CDR2 as YSYEKL. This CDR3 is CASSQDGPGTYNEQFF. In nucleotides, the CDR3 is TGCGCCAGCAGCCAAGATGGGCCAGGCACCTACAATGAGCAGTTCTTC.